This TCR beta chain was retrieved from a study of blood T cell repertoires in COVID-19. A Seattle source enrolled patients during active infection and followed them longitudinally. Original processing notes: Amplification of reference gene primers provided the estimated nucleated cell counts. The protocol was immunoSEQ multiplex PCR, while the TCRdb copy is restricted to in-frame clones and leaves out a portion. The DNA was the basis for D and trimming; V, J and clone size are from that table. The sample lists some 300,000 clones; almost 90% were seen once. Germline CDR1 is LNHDA and CDR2 is SQIVND (reference sequence). V was trimmed by 2 bases and J by 4 bases, leaving 9 bases between them. The CDR3 totals 14 residues.

The sample consisted of peripheral blood. This receptor was identified in a woman aged 35 to 49 with COVID-19, enrolled during active disease. The rearrangement links TRBV19 to TRBJ1-5; possible D gene TRBD1, 5 bases. DNA for the CDR3: TGTGCCAGTAGTATATCCCAGGGTAATCAGCCCCAGCATTTT. This codes for CASSISQGNQPQHF.